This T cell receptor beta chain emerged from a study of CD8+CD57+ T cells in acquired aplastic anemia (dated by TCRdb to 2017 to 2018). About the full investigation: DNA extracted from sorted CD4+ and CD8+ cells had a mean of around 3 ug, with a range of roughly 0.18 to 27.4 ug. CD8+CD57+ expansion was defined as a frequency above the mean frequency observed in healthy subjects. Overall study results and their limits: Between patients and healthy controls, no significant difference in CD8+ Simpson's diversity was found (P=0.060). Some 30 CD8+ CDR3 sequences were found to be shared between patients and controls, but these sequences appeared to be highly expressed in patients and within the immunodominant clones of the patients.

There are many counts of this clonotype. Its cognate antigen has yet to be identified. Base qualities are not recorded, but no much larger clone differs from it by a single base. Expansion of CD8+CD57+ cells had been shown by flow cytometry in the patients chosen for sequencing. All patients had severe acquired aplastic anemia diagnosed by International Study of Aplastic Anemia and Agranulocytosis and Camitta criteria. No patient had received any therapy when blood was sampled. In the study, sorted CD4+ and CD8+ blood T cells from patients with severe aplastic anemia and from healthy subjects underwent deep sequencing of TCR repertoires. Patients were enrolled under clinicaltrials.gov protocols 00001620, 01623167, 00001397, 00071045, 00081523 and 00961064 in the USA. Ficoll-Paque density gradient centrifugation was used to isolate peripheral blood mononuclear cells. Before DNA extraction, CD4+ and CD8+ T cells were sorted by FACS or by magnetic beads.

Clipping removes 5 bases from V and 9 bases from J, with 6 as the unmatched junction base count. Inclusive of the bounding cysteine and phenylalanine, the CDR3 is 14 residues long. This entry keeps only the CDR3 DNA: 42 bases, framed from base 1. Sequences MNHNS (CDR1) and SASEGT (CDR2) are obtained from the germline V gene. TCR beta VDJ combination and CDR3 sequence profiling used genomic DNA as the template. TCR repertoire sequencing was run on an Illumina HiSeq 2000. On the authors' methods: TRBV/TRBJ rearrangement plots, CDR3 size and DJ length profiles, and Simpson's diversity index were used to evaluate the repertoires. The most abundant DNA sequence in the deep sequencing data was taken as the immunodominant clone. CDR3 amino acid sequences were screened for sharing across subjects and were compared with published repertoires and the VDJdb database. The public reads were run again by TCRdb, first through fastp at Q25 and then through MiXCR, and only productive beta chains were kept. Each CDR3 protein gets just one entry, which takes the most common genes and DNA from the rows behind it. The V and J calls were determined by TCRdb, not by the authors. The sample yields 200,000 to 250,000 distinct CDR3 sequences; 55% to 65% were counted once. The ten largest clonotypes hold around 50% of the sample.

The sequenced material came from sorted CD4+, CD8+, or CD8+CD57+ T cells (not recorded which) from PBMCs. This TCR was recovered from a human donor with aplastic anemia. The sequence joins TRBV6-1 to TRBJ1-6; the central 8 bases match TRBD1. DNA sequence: TGTGCCAGCAGTCTGGGACAGGACGTTTCACCCCTCCACTTT. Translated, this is CASSLGQDVSPLHF.